This TCR beta chain derives from a study of shared T cell receptors in the human thymus. Produced via immunoSEQ multiplex PCR; TCRdb's table is partial and in-frame only. The profile covers hundreds of thousands of clones, with roughly 88% appearing a single time and 0.0095% to 0.013% taken by the ten largest. The germline CDR1 and CDR2 sequences are MNHEY and SVGAGI. V lost 2 bases and J 5 bases, leaving 9 bases between the germline ends. This CDR3 contains 14 residues. A further study also used this sample, focusing on human thymus T cells. That paper notes: Thymic samples were excised during corrective heart operations. Apparent bias marked the V and J gene usage of thymic and blood repertoires.

The gene calls are TRBV6-5 and TRBJ1-4; maybe TRBD1 (5 bases). Sequences were obtained from thymocytes. The clonotype comes from a boy under two years old with a congenital heart defect. The CDR3 here is CASSYGGLNEKLFF. The CDR3 bases are TGTGCCAGCAGTTACGGGGGGTTGAATGAAAAACTGTTTTTT.